This T cell receptor (beta chain) emerged from a study of blood T cell repertoires in COVID-19. Study background: Spain, Italy and the United States supplied samples that represented acute and convalescent COVID-19. PBMCs, B-cell-depleted T cells, or T cells were the source of the cDNA or gDNA that made up the material.

This CDR3 is 13 amino acids long. The V end lost 5 bases, the J end lost 6 bases, and 14 bases lay between the germline ends. Germline assignment: CDR1 SGHRS and CDR2 YFSETQ. Per the authors' pipeline: Nucleated cell counts were estimated from reference gene primer amplification. The assay was immunoSEQ multiplex PCR, and TCRdb's table has in-frame clones only and misses some. Clone size and V and J calls were adopted from that table, with D and trimming inferred from the DNA. The table has 250,000 or so clones, roughly nine tenths seen once. This sequence joins TRBV5-1 and TRBJ1-1; D might be TRBD1 (5 bases). The receptor comes from a woman aged 40 to 50 who had recovered from COVID-19. Sequencing input: peripheral blood. The CDR3 bases are TGCGCCAGCAGGTGGACACCCGCCGCTGAAGCTTTCTTT. It encodes CASRWTPAAEAFF.